Each of the 15 T cell receptor beta chains below was sequenced from the same sample in a study of blood T cell repertoires in COVID-19. Sequenced by immunoSEQ multiplex PCR; TCRdb stores in-frame clones only, minus some. The data hold roughly 300,000 clones, with around 90% observed a single time. The sample taken for sequencing was PBMCs or T cells enriched from blood (not recorded which). These receptors originate from a woman aged 40-49 years with acute COVID-19.

The chain is built from TRBV2 and TRBJ1-2, with D maybe TRBD1 (5 bases). The CDR3 covers 15 residues. Germline assignment: CDR1 SNHLY and CDR2 FYNNEI. Trimming cost V 6 bases and J 2 bases, with 16 bases left between them. Written as DNA, the CDR3 is TGTGCCAGCAGGCCCGGGACTGCTATCAACTATGGCTACACCTTC. Protein product: CASRPGTAINYGYTF. Drawing the rest from reference TRBV2 and TRBJ1-2, the complete variable domain is EPEVTQTPSHQVTQMGQEVILRCVPISNHLYFYWYRQILGQKVEFLVSFYNNEISEKSEIFDDQFSVERPDGSNFTLKIRSTKLEDSAMYFCASRPGTAINYGYTFGSGTRLTVV.

This clone was detected only a few times. The chain links TRBV7-3 to TRBJ2-1; the D gene is possibly TRBD2 (6 bases). The V and J ends lost 2 bases and 0 bases respectively, with 8 bases between them. Germline V gives CDR1 SGHTA, CDR2 FQGTGA. CDR3 length: 15 amino acids. The CDR3 sequence is CASSLLASSYNEQFF. Here the CDR3 DNA reads TGTGCCAGCAGCTTACTAGCGAGCTCCTACAATGAGCAGTTCTTC.

This sequence joins TRBV5-6 and TRBJ2-7; TRBD1 is a possible D gene (6 bases). This CDR3 region has 13 residues. The germline V gene encodes CDR1 SGHDT and CDR2 YYEEEE. V was shortened by 5 bases and J by 3 bases, with 12 bases between the two germline ends. The CDR3 loop is CASSLGQYYEQYF. CDR3 bases: TGTGCCAGCAGTTTAGGACAGTACTACGAGCAGTACTTC.

The chain recombines TRBV27 with TRBJ1-1; D call uncertain. Germline values: CDR1 MNHEY, CDR2 SMNVEV (reference sequence). V was trimmed by 6 bases and J by 12 bases, leaving 20 bases between them. This CDR3 has 13 residues. As DNA, the CDR3 is TGTGCCAGCAGCCGGGTGGGAGCCCTTCGTCCTTTCTTT. Residues: CASSRVGALRPFF.

The CDR3 DNA reads as TGCAGTGCTGGCGGGGGAGATACGCAGTATTTT. Amino acid sequence: CSAGGGDTQYF. This chain connects TRBV20-1 to TRBJ2-3; 7 bases map to TRBD2. V was pared by 5 bases and J by 5 bases, with 1 base of the junction left unmatched. Germline CDR1 and CDR2: DFQATT and SNEGSKA (reference sequence). This CDR3 is built from 11 residues.

This clone was counted only a few times. The V and J genes are TRBV2 and TRBJ1-2, with TRBD1 matching 7 bases. With 6 bases clipped from V and 3 bases from J, the junction kept 4 bases outside the gene matches. Germline V gene sequence: CDR1 SNHLY, CDR2 FYNNEI. The CDR3 spans 13 residues. Here the CDR3 reads CASRGDSDYGYTF. The CDR3 nucleotides read TGTGCCAGCAGGGGGGACAGTGACTATGGCTACACCTTC.

CDR3 coding DNA: TGTGCCAGCAGCTTAGTGGAGGGGGCAGGTCAGCCCCAGCATTTT. It specifies CASSLVEGAGQPQHF. The V gene is TRBV7-2, the J gene TRBJ1-5; TRBD1 aligns across 7 bases. CDR3 size: 15 residues. J gave up 6 bases and V 1 base, and 6 bases lay outside the gene matches. Germline V CDR1 and CDR2: SGHTA, FQGNSA.

The chain has TRBV7-6 and TRBJ2-1, with 15 bases aligning to TRBD2. The V and J ends lost 5 bases and 2 bases, in that order; junction bases with no gene match: 7. The CDR3 has 18 residues. CDR1 is SGHVS, CDR2 FNYEAQ, per germline. CDR3 sequence: CASSPRTSGGATYNEQFF. CDR3 bases: TGTGCCAGCAGCCCCCGGACTAGCGGGGGGGCAACCTACAATGAGCAGTTCTTC.

The chain employs TRBV7-9 and TRBJ1-1; TRBD1 matches at 8 bases. This CDR3 is 14 amino acids long. The germline gives CDR1 SEHNR, CDR2 FQNEAQ (reference sequence). V trimming: 5 bases; J trimming: 3 bases; junction bases outside the gene matches: 5. The CDR3 DNA reads as TGTGCCAGCAGCGAACAGGGGGTGGACACTGAAGCTTTCTTT. Protein product: CASSEQGVDTEAFF.

The rearrangement joins TRBV2 to TRBJ2-7; 9 positions match TRBD1. J gave up 1 base and V 5 bases, and 3 bases lay outside the gene matches. The CDR3 totals 14 residues. From germline, CDR1 is SNHLY and CDR2 FYNNEI. The CDR3 is CASSPGTGSYEQYF. The CDR3 DNA reads as TGTGCCAGCAGTCCCGGGACAGGGTCCTACGAGCAGTACTTC.

This chain uses TRBV28 with TRBJ2-3; 13 positions agree with TRBD2. V lost 8 bases and J lost 1; bases outside the gene matches: 9. The CDR3 sequence is 17 residues long. Germline values: CDR1 MDHEN, CDR2 SYDVKM. This CDR3 is CASGRLAGGWGTDTQYF. The DNA of the CDR3 is TGTGCCAGCGGTCGACTAGCGGGGGGTTGGGGCACAGATACGCAGTATTTT.

The J gene is TRBJ1-1, the V gene TRBV9; a weak D match, TRBD1 (6 bases). V gave up 4 bases and J gave up 0 bases, with 13 bases separating them. Germline lookup yields CDR1 SGDLS and CDR2 YYNGEE. The CDR3 covers 15 residues. The CDR3 DNA reads as TGTGCCAGCAGCCTAGGACAGATAATGAACACTGAAGCTTTCTTT. It codes for CASSLGQIMNTEAFF.

This clone was observed a few times. The rearrangement links TRBV20-1 to TRBJ2-3; TRBD2 matches at 7 bases. CDR3 size: 11 residues. The V gene end was trimmed by 3 bases and the J gene end by 8 bases; junction bases not matched to a gene: 2. Germline V lookup: CDR1 DFQATT, CDR2 SNEGSKA (reference sequence). CDR3 protein: CSASLAGTQYF. The CDR3 region has the DNA TGCAGTGCTAGTTTAGCGGGTACGCAGTATTTT.

V gene TRBV28 combines with J gene TRBJ2-1; D is possibly TRBD2 (5 bases). The CDR3 is 12 residues long. Germline loops: CDR1 MDHEN, CDR2 SYDVKM. V dropped 5 bases and J dropped 9 bases, with 11 bases sitting between them. The CDR3 protein is CASSPGVGEQFF. CDR3 bases: TGTGCCAGCAGTCCCGGGGTGGGTGAGCAGTTCTTC. The full variable domain, its missing parts supplied by reference TRBV28 and TRBJ2-1, is DVKVTQSSRYLVKRTGEKVFLECVQDMDHENMFWYRQDPGLGLRLIYFSYDVKMKEKGDIPEGYSVSREKKERFSLILESASTNQTSMYLCASSPGVGEQFFGPGTRLTVL.

The chain couples TRBV18 to TRBJ2-3; the D gene is possibly TRBD1 (6 bases). Trimming stripped 2 bases from V and 8 bases from J, with 14 bases between. The CDR3 covers 14 residues. Looked up from germline, CDR1 is KGHSH and CDR2 is LQKENI. CDR3 sequence (DNA): TGTGCCAGCTCACCAAGTGGACGGGACACTACGCAGTATTTT. This encodes CASSPSGRDTTQYF.